The rows below give T cell receptor beta chains drawn from one sample of a study of spatial heterogeneity in lung cancer. TCRdb reprocessed the 5' RACE reads via MiXCR and lists one record per CDR3 protein. The profile shows 50,000 to 75,000 distinct CDR3 sequences, 6.3% of them singletons. The sequences come from PBMCs, collected at surgery. These TCRs come from a female donor with early-stage non-small cell lung cancer. Each CDR3 is given with its conserved first and last residue.

j_call cdr3_length v_call cdr3_aa
TRBJ1-1 16 TRBV5-1 CASSSISGTVNTEAFF
TRBJ1-1 14 TRBV3-1 CASSSALGETEAFF
TRBJ2-7 13 TRBV6-2/TRBV6-3 CATIRAKTGEQYF
TRBJ1-2 12 TRBV10-3 CAVVGTNYGYTF
TRBJ1-5 14 TRBV5-6 CASSLGAVGQPQHF
TRBJ1-2 13 TRBV7-2 CASSLAKDYGYTF
TRBJ1-3 14 TRBV7-8 CASSFTGVGNTIYF
TRBJ2-1 15 TRBV19 CASSRGTSGSDEQFF
TRBJ2-7 15 TRBV4-2 CASSQERQGSYEQYF
TRBJ2-3 14 TRBV20-1 CSVSPTGYTDAQYF
TRBJ2-5 15 TRBV12-3/TRBV12-4 CASSLLGQGVETQYF
TRBJ2-3 15 TRBV6-6 CASSYLGGSTDTQYF
TRBJ2-1 15 TRBV12-3/TRBV12-4 CASSLSRRDYNEQFF
TRBJ1-5 14 TRBV20-1 CSAETGIGNQPQHF
TRBJ2-2 14 TRBV5-1 CASSEYSNTGELFF
TRBJ1-3 15 TRBV6-5 CASSYRRSSGNTIYF
TRBJ2-3 12 TRBV11-1 CASSPRARAQYF
TRBJ1-6 15 TRBV5-1 CASSEESSYNSPLHF
TRBJ2-3 15 TRBV20-1 CSASFLAGVSDTQYF
TRBJ2-3 15 TRBV6-5 CASSYSVGVTDTQYF
TRBJ2-3 14 TRBV3-1 CASSQVGGTDTQYF
TRBJ2-1 16 TRBV5-4 CASSLKTGSSYNEQFF
TRBJ2-4 14 TRBV11-2 CASSLQGVTNIQYF
TRBJ2-7 12 TRBV20-1 CSARAPGRSGYF
TRBJ1-1 14 TRBV20-1 CSALKGGMNTEAFF
TRBJ2-3 17 TRBV5-1 CASSSGLAGIVTDTQYF
TRBJ1-3 15 TRBV14 CASSQGFGSGNTIYF
TRBJ1-4 15 TRBV5-1 CASSLEGTEHEKLFF
TRBJ1-1 16 TRBV7-3 CASSLNGGSLNTEAFF
TRBJ1-5 15 TRBV6-5 CASSYSMDSNQPQHF
TRBJ2-1 14 TRBV7-9 CASSDSGDTDEQFF
TRBJ2-7 12 TRBV6-6 CASSYDSYEQYF
TRBJ2-7 15 TRBV6-5 CASRGIGRIPNEQYF